This T cell receptor (beta chain) originates from a study of cytomegalovirus exposure and HLA in healthy donors. Both 60 Vbeta primers and 13 Jbeta primers went into the PCR. Data came from immunoSEQ multiplex PCR; TCRdb stores just in-frame clones and leaves some out. Counted here are more than 95,000 clones, more than 70% occurring once; the ten biggest clones make up 9% to 9.5%. In germline, CDR1 is SNHLY, CDR2 FYNNEI. The length of the CDR3 is 13 residues. Trimming pared 2 bases from V and 7 bases from J, leaving 11 bases between. As for this clone: The antigen is unknown.

General study findings and limits: Further analysis, carried out later, found HLA-associated TCR beta chains more clonally expanded than equally common other chains.

The chain employs TRBV2 and TRBJ2-5; D gene uncertain. The source of this sequence is a woman aged 45-65 years in good health and CMV-seropositive. The specimen sequenced was PBMCs. The CDR3 spells CASSEYGPGTQYF. The CDR3 DNA is TGTGCCAGCAGTGAATACGGCCCGGGGACCCAGTACTTC.